A selection of T cell receptor beta chains follows, all from one sample in a study of Ad26.COV2.S vaccination and SARS-CoV-2 variants. Repertoires were generated with immunoSEQ multiplex PCR, while TCRdb's copy carries only in-frame clones and drops some. The profile shows about 680,000 clones, more than 80% of them singletons. The source material was peripheral blood, sampled in a trial of Ad26.COV2.S vaccine versus placebo. The receptor source for this set is a person between 18 and 65 years old who received the Ad26.COV2.S COVID-19 vaccine or a placebo. CDR3s include the opening cysteine and the closing phenylalanine or tryptophan. D genes are given only for firm matches. Clone size is shown for a subset of rows, as once, few, many or a class of expanded clone.

len	j_gene	d_gene	abundance	v_gene	CDR3aa	CDR3nt
15	TRBJ1-3	TRBD1	NA	TRBV4-3	CASSQAPTGDYTIYF	TGCGCCAGCAGCCAAGCGCCTACAGGGGACTACACCATATATTTT
14	TRBJ2-5	NA	once	TRBV24-1	CATSSPGLEETQYF	TGTGCCACCAGTTCACCGGGACTTGAAGAGACCCAGTACTTC
15	TRBJ2-5	NA	NA	TRBV15	CATSTRRGPGETQYF	TGTGCCACCAGCACCCGCAGGGGTCCGGGGGAGACCCAGTACTTC
16	TRBJ2-5	TRBD2	NA	TRBV11-2	CASSPSTLAGEETQYF	TGTGCCAGCAGCCCCTCAACTTTAGCGGGAGAAGAGACCCAGTACTTC
15	TRBJ1-5	NA	NA	TRBV27	CASSFDSGHNQPQHF	TGTGCCAGCAGTTTCGATTCTGGGCACAATCAGCCCCAGCATTTT
15	TRBJ2-1	TRBD2	NA	TRBV4-1	CASSPGLAGDNEQFF	TGCGCCAGCAGCCCCGGACTAGCGGGGGACAATGAGCAGTTCTTC
12	TRBJ2-5	TRBD2	NA	TRBV29-1	CSVRLAGQTQYF	TGCAGCGTTAGGTTAGCGGGGCAGACCCAGTACTTC
14	TRBJ2-7	NA	NA	TRBV18	CASSLGQAPYEQYF	TGTGCCAGCTCGTTGGGGCAGGCACCCTACGAGCAGTACTTC
16	TRBJ2-1	TRBD2	NA	TRBV19	CASSIGTSGLYNEQFF	TGTGCCAGTAGTATCGGGACTAGCGGGTTATACAATGAGCAGTTCTTC
13	TRBJ2-1	NA	NA	TRBV6-1	CASSEAPGNEQFF	TGTGCCAGCAGTGAAGCTCCAGGGAATGAGCAGTTCTTC
14	TRBJ2-7	NA	NA	TRBV2	CASSEAESSYEQYF	TGTGCCAGCAGTGAAGCGGAGAGCTCCTACGAGCAGTACTTC
14	TRBJ1-1	NA	NA	TRBV30	CAWRPRDKYTEAFF	TGTGCCTGGAGACCAAGGGACAAGTACACTGAAGCTTTCTTT
13	TRBJ1-2	NA	NA	TRBV5-1	CASSLLGAEGYTF	TGCGCCAGCAGCTTGCTAGGGGCGGAGGGCTACACCTTC
13	TRBJ1-2	NA	NA	TRBV10-3	CAISGHSNYGYTF	TGTGCCATCAGTGGGCACTCTAACTATGGCTACACCTTC
15	TRBJ1-4	NA	NA	TRBV27	CASSTRGTSNEKLFF	TGTGCCAGCAGTACCCGGGGGACCTCCAATGAAAAACTGTTTTTT
15	TRBJ2-3	TRBD2	NA	TRBV3-1/TRBV3-2	CASSHLAGGLNTQYF	TGTGCCAGCAGCCACCTAGCGGGAGGGTTAAATACGCAGTATTTT
13	TRBJ2-7	TRBD1	NA	TRBV6-5	CASRLDRAHEQYF	TGTGCCAGCAGATTGGACAGGGCCCACGAGCAGTACTTC
14	TRBJ1-5	TRBD1	few	TRBV6-6	CASRQTGAGQPQHF	TGTGCCAGCAGGCAGACAGGGGCAGGGCAGCCCCAGCATTTT